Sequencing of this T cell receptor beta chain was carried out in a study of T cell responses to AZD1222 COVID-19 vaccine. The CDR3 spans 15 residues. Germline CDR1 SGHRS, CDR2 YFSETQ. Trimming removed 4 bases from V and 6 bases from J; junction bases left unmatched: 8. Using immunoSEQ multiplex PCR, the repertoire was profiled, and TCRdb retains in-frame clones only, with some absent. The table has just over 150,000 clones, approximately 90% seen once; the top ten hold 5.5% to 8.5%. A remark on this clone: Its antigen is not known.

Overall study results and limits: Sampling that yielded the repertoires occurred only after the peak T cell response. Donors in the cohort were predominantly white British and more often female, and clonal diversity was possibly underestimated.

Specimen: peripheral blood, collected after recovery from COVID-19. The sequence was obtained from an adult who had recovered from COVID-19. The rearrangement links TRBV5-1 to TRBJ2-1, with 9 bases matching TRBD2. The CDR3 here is CASSMSGGRFNEQFF. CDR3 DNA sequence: TGCGCCAGCAGCATGAGCGGGGGGCGGTTCAATGAGCAGTTCTTC. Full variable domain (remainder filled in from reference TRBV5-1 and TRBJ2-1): KAGVTQTPRYLIKTRGQQVTLSCSPISGHRSVSWYQQTPGQGLQFLFEYFSETQRNKGNFPGRFSGRQFSNSRSEMNVSTLELGDSALYLCASSMSGGRFNEQFFGPGTRLTVL.